This T cell receptor beta chain was profiled in a study of neurological immune-mediated disorders. TCRdb re-called the 5' RACE reads with MiXCR, one entry per CDR3 protein. The table includes approximately 30,000 distinct CDR3 sequences, approximately 5% detected once. Libraries from sorted cells each used around 1 million CD4+ or CD8+ T cells. Study results and caveats: The study found no CDR3 amino acid sequences shared by expanded clones across subjects, suggesting private repertoires in all groups.

This clonotype was observed at least ten times. What it binds is not known. Germline CDR1 reads SGHAT; CDR2 reads FQNNGV. The ends were cut back, 5 bases at V and 5 bases at J, with 16 bases in the middle. This CDR3 region has 15 residues. The V gene is TRBV11-2, the J gene TRBJ2-1; the D call may be TRBD1 or TRBD2 (5 bases each). The receptor comes from a woman between 45 and 60 years old in good health. Input material: CD4+ T cells from blood. The CDR3 bases are TGTGCCAGCAGCCTGACACCGGGGCCCAACAATGAGCAGTTCTTC. Translated: CASSLTPGPNNEQFF.